The rows below give T cell receptor beta chains drawn from one sample of a study of blood T cell repertoires in COVID-19. This table comes from immunoSEQ multiplex PCR, and its TCRdb copy is limited to in-frame clones, with some not included. In the table there are approximately 200,000 clones, roughly four fifths of which are singletons. The sequencing input was PBMCs or T cells enriched from blood (not recorded which). The origin of the receptors is a man in his forties who had recovered from COVID-19. CDR3s include the opening cysteine and the closing phenylalanine or tryptophan. A D gene is named only where the DNA matches it firmly. For some rows the clone size is stated as once, few or many, or as a class when expanded; others skip it.

J	V	D	size	DNA	CDR3
TRBJ2-7	TRBV19	-	-	TGTGCCAGTAGTCCGTCGCGTAGGGGAAACGAGCAGTACTTC	CASSPSRRGNEQYF
TRBJ1-1	TRBV3-1/TRBV3-2	-	-	TGTGCCAGCAGCCTTTCCTTTCGGGACACTGAAGGAGCTTTCTTT	CASSLSFRDTEGAFF
TRBJ1-1	TRBV19	-	-	TGTGCCAGTAGTATAAAGGCTGAGGTGGGAGCTTTCTTT	CASSIKAEVGAFF
TRBJ1-2	TRBV10-2	-	-	TGCGCCAGCAGCGGGTATTCTAACTATGGCTACACCTTC	CASSGYSNYGYTF
TRBJ2-5	TRBV13	TRBD2	few	TGTGCCAGCAGCTCCAGGACTAGCGGGGAGGGGGAGACCCAGTACTTC	CASSSRTSGEGETQYF
TRBJ2-3	TRBV9	-	-	TGTGCCAGCAGCGGAACCCTTAGCGGCACAGATACGCAGTATTTT	CASSGTLSGTDTQYF
TRBJ2-1	TRBV5-1	TRBD2	-	TGCGCCAGCAGCCGACTAGCGGGGGGATTTTCCTACAATGAGCAGTTCTTC	CASSRLAGGFSYNEQFF
TRBJ1-1	TRBV6-2/TRBV6-3	TRBD1	-	TGTGCCAGCAGTCAACAGGGGCCGGGGACTGAAGCTTTCTTT	CASSQQGPGTEAFF
TRBJ2-5	TRBV3-1/TRBV3-2	-	-	TGTGCCAGCAGCCATTTGGGGGCAGAGGAGACCCAGTACTTC	CASSHLGAEETQYF
TRBJ2-1	TRBV6-5	TRBD2	-	TGTGCCAGCAGTTACGAGCGGGGCCGCTACAATGAGCAGTTCTTC	CASSYERGRYNEQFF
TRBJ1-2	TRBV7-8	TRBD1	-	TGTGCCAGCAGCTTATCGACCGGGACAGGATTGGGGGGCTACACCTTC	CASSLSTGTGLGGYTF
TRBJ2-7	TRBV18	TRBD2	once	TGTGCCAGCTCACCCGGACTAGCGGGAGGGAAGGGCGAGCAGTACTTC	CASSPGLAGGKGEQYF
TRBJ1-5	TRBV30	TRBD1	-	TGTGCGTCGCTTGTGAAGGGGGCTAGCAATCAGCCCCAGCATTTT	CASLVKGASNQPQHF